Listed below are T cell receptor beta chains from one sample, sequenced in a study of T cell responses to AZD1222 COVID-19 vaccine. The table came from immunoSEQ multiplex PCR; TCRdb's copy has only in-frame clones and leaves some out. The table lists approximately 130,000 clones, nearly 90% of them singletons. The source material was peripheral blood, sampled 28 days after the second AZD1222 dose. The receptor set was obtained from an adult who received the AZD1222 COVID-19 vaccine. CDR3s include the opening cysteine and the closing phenylalanine or tryptophan. A D gene is named only where the DNA matches it firmly. Only part of the rows carry a size: once, few, many, or a class if the clone is expanded.

len	v_gene	abundance	d_gene	j_gene	CDR3aa	CDR3nt
14	TRBV7-2	.	.	TRBJ1-2	CASSSGSRNYGYTF	TGTGCCAGCAGCTCGGGGAGCCGGAACTATGGCTACACCTTC
14	TRBV11-2	.	.	TRBJ2-5	CASSHGTYEETQYF	TGTGCCAGCAGCCACGGGACATATGAAGAGACCCAGTACTTC
14	TRBV27	few	.	TRBJ2-2	CASSFRGDTGELFF	TGTGCCAGCAGTTTCAGGGGGGACACCGGGGAGCTGTTTTTT
12	TRBV29-1	few	TRBD1	TRBJ2-5	CSAAEGAETQYF	TGCAGCGCCGCCGAGGGGGCTGAGACCCAGTACTTC
16	TRBV10-3	once	TRBD2	TRBJ2-3	CAIRSGGTLLTDTQYF	TGTGCCATTCGTAGCGGGGGGACACTCCTCACAGATACGCAGTATTTT
13	TRBV3-1/TRBV3-2	.	TRBD2	TRBJ2-3	CASSFGGGDTQYF	TGTGCCAGCAGCTTCGGGGGGGGAGATACGCAGTATTTT
15	TRBV5-1	.	.	TRBJ1-2	CASRTPGQVNYGYTF	TGCGCCAGCAGGACCCCCGGGCAGGTGAACTATGGCTACACCTTC
18	TRBV7-9	few	TRBD1	TRBJ1-2	CASSDYRTGGRSNYGYTF	TGTGCCAGCAGCGACTATAGGACAGGGGGCCGATCTAACTATGGCTACACCTTC
18	TRBV6-6	.	TRBD2	TRBJ2-5	CASSLGLAGGPGQETQYF	TGTGCCAGCAGTCTAGGACTAGCGGGGGGGCCCGGCCAAGAGACCCAGTACTTC
14	TRBV10-3	.	.	TRBJ2-7	CAISDPGVSYEQYF	TGTGCCATCAGTGACCCCGGAGTCAGCTACGAGCAGTACTTC
14	TRBV5-8	.	.	TRBJ1-2	CASSLGDGRYGYTF	TGTGCCAGCAGCTTGGGGGACGGCCGCTATGGCTACACCTTC
14	TRBV10-3	.	.	TRBJ1-5	CAISESRTAQPQHF	TGTGCCATCAGTGAGTCGAGGACAGCTCAGCCCCAGCATTTT
17	TRBV7-2	.	.	TRBJ1-4	CASSFAGTPGVHEKLFF	TGTGCCAGCAGCTTTGCCGGGACACCGGGGGTGCATGAAAAACTGTTTTTT
13	TRBV30	.	.	TRBJ2-3	CAYMDKNTDTQYF	TGTGCCTATATGGACAAGAACACAGATACGCAGTATTTT
17	TRBV11-3	.	.	TRBJ2-1	CASSLESSGRSYNEQFF	TGTGCCAGCAGCTTAGAATCCTCGGGAAGGTCCTACAATGAGCAGTTCTTC
14	TRBV27	.	.	TRBJ1-5	CASSLLGPNQPQHF	TGTGCCAGCAGCCTTCTGGGGCCCAATCAGCCCCAGCATTTT
15	TRBV9	.	TRBD2	TRBJ2-1	CASGASGSSYNEQFF	TGTGCCAGCGGGGCTAGCGGAAGCTCCTACAATGAGCAGTTCTTC
15	TRBV2	.	TRBD1	TRBJ2-3	CASRRDRDDWGTQYF	TGTGCCAGCAGGCGGGACAGGGATGACTGGGGTACGCAGTATTTT
13	TRBV27	.	.	TRBJ2-5	CASSLLGQETQYF	TGTGCCAGCAGTTTGCTAGGACAAGAGACCCAGTACTTC
13	TRBV30	.	.	TRBJ2-7	CASTLGNSYEQYF	TGTGCCTCCACTCTAGGGAACTCCTACGAGCAGTACTTC
13	TRBV5-1	.	TRBD1	TRBJ2-5	CASSQGARETQYF	TGCGCCAGCAGCCAGGGGGCGCGGGAGACCCAGTACTTC
16	TRBV27	.	.	TRBJ1-1	CASTPRGQGIRQVAFF	TGTGCCAGCACCCCGCGGGGGCAGGGGATTCGACAAGTGGCTTTCTTT
15	TRBV2	.	TRBD2	TRBJ2-1	CASRGLAGPYNEQFF	TGTGCCAGCAGGGGACTAGCGGGGCCATACAATGAGCAGTTCTTC
16	TRBV27	.	TRBD1	TRBJ1-4	CASSFGQGQGPEKLFF	TGTGCCAGCAGTTTCGGTCAGGGACAGGGCCCTGAAAAACTGTTTTTT
14	TRBV10-3	.	.	TRBJ2-1	CAISPQNSYNEQFF	TGTGCCATCAGCCCTCAAAACTCCTACAATGAGCAGTTCTTC
15	TRBV7-9	.	.	TRBJ1-4	CASSFDFSGNEKLFF	TGTGCCAGCAGCTTCGACTTCTCCGGAAATGAAAAACTGTTTTTT
13	TRBV15	.	TRBD2	TRBJ2-4	CATLLAGENIQYF	TGTGCCACCCTACTAGCGGGAGAAAACATTCAGTACTTC
17	TRBV5-4	.	TRBD2	TRBJ2-3	CASSLALAGGRTDTQYF	TGTGCCAGCAGCTTGGCACTAGCGGGGGGGCGCACAGATACGCAGTATTTT
15	TRBV7-2	.	TRBD2	TRBJ2-3	CASSLSSGRTDTQYF	TGTGCCAGCAGCTTGTCTAGCGGGCGAACAGATACGCAGTATTTT
11	TRBV10-1	.	.	TRBJ2-1	CASSIYDEQFF	TGCGCCAGCAGCATATACGATGAGCAGTTCTTC
14	TRBV6-6	.	.	TRBJ2-5	CASSLGRTQETQYF	TGTGCCAGCAGTTTGGGACGGACACAAGAGACCCAGTACTTC
13	TRBV7-9	.	.	TRBJ1-2	CASSFGVRYGYTF	TGTGCCAGCAGCTTCGGAGTTCGCTATGGCTACACCTTC
15	TRBV2	.	.	TRBJ1-6	CASIQESSYNSPLHF	TGTGCCAGCATACAGGAAAGCTCCTATAATTCACCCCTCCACTTT